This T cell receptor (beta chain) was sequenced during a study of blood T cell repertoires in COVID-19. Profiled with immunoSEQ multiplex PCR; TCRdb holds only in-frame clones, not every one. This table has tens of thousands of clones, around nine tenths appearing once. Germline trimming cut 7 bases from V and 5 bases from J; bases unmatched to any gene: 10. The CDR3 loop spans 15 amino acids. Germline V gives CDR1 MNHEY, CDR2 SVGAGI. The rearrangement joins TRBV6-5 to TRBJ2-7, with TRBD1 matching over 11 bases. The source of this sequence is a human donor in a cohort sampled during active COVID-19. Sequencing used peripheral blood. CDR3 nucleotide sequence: TGTGCCAGCAAGGAACCGGGACAGGGGGTCCACGAGCAGTACTTC. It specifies CASKEPGQGVHEQYF.